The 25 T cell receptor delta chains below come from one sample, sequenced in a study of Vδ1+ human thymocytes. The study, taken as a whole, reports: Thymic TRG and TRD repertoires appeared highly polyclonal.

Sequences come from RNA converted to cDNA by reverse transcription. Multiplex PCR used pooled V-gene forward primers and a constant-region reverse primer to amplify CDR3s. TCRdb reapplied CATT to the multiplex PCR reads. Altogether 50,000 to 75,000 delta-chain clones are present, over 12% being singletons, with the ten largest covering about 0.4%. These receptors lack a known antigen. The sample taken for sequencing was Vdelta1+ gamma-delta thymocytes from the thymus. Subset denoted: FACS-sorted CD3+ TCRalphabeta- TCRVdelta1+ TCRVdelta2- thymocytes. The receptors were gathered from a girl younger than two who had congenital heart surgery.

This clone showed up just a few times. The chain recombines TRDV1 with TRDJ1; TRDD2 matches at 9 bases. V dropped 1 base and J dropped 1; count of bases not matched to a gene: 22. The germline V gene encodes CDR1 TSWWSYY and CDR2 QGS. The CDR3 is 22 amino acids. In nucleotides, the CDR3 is TGTGCTCTTGGGGAACCTCTCAACCTTCCTACTTGCGATACGCTCTGCACCGATAAACTCATCTTT. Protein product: CALGEPLNLPTCDTLCTDKLIF.

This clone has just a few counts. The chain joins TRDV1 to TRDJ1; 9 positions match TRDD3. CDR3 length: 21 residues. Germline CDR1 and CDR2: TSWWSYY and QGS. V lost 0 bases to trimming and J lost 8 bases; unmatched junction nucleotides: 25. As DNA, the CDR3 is TGTGCTCTTGGGGAACTAAATCTGGGGGATTATGAAGTCCTAACCCCCGGCAAACTCATCTTT. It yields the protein CALGELNLGDYEVLTPGKLIF.

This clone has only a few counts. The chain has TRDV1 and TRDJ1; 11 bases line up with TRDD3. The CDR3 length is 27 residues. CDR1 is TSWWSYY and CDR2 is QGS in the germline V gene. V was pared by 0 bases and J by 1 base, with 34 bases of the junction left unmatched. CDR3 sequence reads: CALGELIPPSLPLFTGGYPPSTDKLIF. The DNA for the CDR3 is TGTGCTCTTGGGGAACTAATCCCGCCTTCCCTTCCACTTTTTACTGGGGGATATCCCCCCTCCACCGATAAACTCATCTTT.

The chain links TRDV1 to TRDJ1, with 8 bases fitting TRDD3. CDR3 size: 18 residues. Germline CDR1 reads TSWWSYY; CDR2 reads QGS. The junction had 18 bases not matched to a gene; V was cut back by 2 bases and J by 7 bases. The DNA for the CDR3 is TGTGCTCTTGGGGAAGAACCTCCCCGCCGAGGGGATACTACTAAACTCATCTTT. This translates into CALGEEPPRRGDTTKLIF.

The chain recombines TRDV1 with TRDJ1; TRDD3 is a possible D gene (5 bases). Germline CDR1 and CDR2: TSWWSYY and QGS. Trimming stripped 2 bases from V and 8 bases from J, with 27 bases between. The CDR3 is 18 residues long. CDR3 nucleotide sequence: TGTGCTCTTGGGGAAGGTAGCCTATACTGGAGGATAATCGGCAAACTCATCTTT. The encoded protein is CALGEGSLYWRIIGKLIF.

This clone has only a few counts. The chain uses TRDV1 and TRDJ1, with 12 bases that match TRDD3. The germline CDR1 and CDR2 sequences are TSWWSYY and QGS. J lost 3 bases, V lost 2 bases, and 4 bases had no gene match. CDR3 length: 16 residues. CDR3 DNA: TGTGCTCTTGGGGAAGTCTGGGGGATACGAGCCGATAAACTCATCTTT. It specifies CALGEVWGIRADKLIF.

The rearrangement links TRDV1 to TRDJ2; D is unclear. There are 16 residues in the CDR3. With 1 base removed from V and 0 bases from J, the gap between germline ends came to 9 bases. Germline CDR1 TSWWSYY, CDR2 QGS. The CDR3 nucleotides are TGTGCTCTTGGGGAACACAAACGGGCTTTGACAGCACAACTCTTCTTT. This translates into CALGEHKRALTAQLFF.

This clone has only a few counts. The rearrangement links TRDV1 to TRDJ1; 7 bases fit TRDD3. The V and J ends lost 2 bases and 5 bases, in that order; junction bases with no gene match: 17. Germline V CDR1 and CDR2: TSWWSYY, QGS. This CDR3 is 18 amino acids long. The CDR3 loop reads CALGEFFPPRDTCDKLIF. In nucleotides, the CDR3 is TGTGCTCTTGGGGAATTCTTTCCCCCAAGGGATACCTGTGATAAACTCATCTTT.

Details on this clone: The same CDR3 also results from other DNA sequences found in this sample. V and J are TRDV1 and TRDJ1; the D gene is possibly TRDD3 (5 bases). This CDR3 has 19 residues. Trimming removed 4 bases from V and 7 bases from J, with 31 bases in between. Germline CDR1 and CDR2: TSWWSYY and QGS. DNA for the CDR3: TGTGCTCTTGGGGGCGTTTCGTTTGGTGGTCTGGGTCGGTCCGGTAAACTCATCTTT. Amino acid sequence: CALGGVSFGGLGRSGKLIF.

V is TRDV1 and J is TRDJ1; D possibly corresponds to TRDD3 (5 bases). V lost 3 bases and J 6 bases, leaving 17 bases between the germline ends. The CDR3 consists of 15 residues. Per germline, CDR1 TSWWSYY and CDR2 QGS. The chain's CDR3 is CALGDLDRGSNKLIF. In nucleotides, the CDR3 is TGTGCTCTTGGGGACCTAGATAGGGGAAGCAATAAACTCATCTTT.

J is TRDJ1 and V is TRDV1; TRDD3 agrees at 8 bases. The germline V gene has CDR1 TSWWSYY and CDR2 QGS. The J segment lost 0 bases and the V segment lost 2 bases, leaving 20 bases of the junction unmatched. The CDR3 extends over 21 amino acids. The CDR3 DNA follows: TGTGCTCTTGGGGAAGGAGCGCTTCCATTTCCTGGGGGACCGTACACCGATAAACTCATCTTT. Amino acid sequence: CALGEGALPFPGGPYTDKLIF.

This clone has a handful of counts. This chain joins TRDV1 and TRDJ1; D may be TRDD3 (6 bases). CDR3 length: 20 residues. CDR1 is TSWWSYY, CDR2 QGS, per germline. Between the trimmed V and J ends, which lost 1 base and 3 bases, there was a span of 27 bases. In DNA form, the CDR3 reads TGTGCTCTTGGGGAACGCGGCCCTACGGTGCCTGGGGTTCATCCCGATAAACTCATCTTT. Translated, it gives CALGERGPTVPGVHPDKLIF.

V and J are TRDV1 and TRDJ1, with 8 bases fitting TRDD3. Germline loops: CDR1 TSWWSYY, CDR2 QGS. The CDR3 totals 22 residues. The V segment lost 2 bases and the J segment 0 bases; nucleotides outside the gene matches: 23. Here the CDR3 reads CALGEKSPFRWGMREDTDKLIF. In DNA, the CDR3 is TGTGCTCTTGGGGAAAAGTCCCCTTTTAGGTGGGGGATGAGAGAGGACACCGATAAACTCATCTTT.

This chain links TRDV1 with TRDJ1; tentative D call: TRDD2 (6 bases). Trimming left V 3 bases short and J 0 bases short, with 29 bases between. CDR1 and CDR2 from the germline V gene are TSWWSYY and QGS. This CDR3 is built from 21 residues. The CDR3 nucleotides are TGTGCTCTTGGGGAGATGGGACTCCTTCCCCTGAGTGGGCTGTACACCGATAAACTCATCTTT. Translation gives CALGEMGLLPLSGLYTDKLIF.

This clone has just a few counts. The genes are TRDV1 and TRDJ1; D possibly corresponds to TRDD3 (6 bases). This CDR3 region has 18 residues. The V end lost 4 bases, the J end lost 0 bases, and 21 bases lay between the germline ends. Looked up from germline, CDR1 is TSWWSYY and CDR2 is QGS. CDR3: CALGGLGEGPRYTDKLIF. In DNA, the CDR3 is TGTGCTCTTGGGGGACTGGGTGAGGGTCCCCGATACACCGATAAACTCATCTTT.

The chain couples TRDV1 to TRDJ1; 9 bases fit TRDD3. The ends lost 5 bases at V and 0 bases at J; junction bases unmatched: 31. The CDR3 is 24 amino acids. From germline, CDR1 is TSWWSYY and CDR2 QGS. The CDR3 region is CALGPNCSDPGGCFGVRYTDKLIF. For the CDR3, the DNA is TGTGCTCTTGGGCCCAATTGTTCCGATCCTGGGGGATGTTTCGGAGTCCGGTACACCGATAAACTCATCTTT.

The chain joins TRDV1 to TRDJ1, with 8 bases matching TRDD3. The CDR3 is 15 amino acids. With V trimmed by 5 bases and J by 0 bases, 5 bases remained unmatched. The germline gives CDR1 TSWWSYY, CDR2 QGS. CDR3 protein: CALGNWGSYTDKLIF. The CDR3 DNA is TGTGCTCTTGGGAACTGGGGGTCCTACACCGATAAACTCATCTTT.

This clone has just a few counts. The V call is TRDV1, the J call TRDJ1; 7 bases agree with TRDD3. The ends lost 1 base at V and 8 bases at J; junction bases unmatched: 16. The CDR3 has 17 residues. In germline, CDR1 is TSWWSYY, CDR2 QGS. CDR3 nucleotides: TGTGCTCTTGGGGAACCTACGTTCCGTACTGGGGCCCCGAAACTCATCTTT. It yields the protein CALGEPTFRTGAPKLIF.

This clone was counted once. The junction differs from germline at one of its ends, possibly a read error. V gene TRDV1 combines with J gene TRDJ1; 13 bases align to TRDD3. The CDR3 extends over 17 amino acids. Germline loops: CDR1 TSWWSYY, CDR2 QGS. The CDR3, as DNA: TGTGCTCTTGGAGAACCGGTACTGGGGGATACGCGACATAAACTCATCTTT. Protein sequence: CALGEPVLGDTRHKLIF.

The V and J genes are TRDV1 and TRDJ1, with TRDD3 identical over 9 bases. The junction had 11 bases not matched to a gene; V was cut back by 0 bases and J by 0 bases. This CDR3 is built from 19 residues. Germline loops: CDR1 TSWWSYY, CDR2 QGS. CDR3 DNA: TGTGCTCTTGGGGAACTCGCGACTGGGGGACCGGGCGACACCGATAAACTCATCTTT. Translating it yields CALGELATGGPGDTDKLIF.

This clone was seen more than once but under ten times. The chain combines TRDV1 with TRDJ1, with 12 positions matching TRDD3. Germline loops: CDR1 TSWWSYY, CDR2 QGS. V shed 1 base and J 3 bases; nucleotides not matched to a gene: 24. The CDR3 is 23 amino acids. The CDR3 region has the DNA TGTGCTCTTGGGGAACGAGGGTCCCTACGAAAGGGCACTGGGGGATACATGGCCGATAAACTCATCTTT. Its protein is CALGERGSLRKGTGGYMADKLIF.

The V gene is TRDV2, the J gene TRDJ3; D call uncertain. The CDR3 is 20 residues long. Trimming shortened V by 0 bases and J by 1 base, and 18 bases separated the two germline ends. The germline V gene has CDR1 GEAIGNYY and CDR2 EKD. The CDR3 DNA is TGTGCCTGTGACACCGGTTCCCTGCTGAGACCTTCCTGGGACACCCGACAGATGTTTTTC. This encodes CACDTGSLLRPSWDTRQMFF.

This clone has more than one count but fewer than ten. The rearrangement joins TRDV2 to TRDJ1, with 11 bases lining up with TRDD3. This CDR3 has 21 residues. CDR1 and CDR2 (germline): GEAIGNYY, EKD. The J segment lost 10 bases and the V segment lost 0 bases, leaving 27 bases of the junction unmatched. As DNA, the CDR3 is TGTGCCTGTGACACCGAGATGGTGAGGGACTGGGGGATAAAACCCGTTCTAGGACTCATCTTT. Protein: CACDTEMVRDWGIKPVLGLIF.

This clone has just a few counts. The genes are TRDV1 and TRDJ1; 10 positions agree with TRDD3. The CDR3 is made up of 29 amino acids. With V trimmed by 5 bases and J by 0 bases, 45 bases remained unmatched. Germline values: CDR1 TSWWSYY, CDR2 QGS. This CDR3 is CALGPLKKASTGDPLSPWGIWAYTDKLIF. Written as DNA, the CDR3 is TGTGCTCTTGGGCCGTTAAAAAAGGCTTCGACTGGTGATCCCTTGTCGCCCTGGGGGATATGGGCTTACACCGATAAACTCATCTTT.

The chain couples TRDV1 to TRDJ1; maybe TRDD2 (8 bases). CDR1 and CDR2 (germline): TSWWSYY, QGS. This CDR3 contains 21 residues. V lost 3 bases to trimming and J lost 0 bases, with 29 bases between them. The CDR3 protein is CALGDLLPTSSWGSNTDKLIF. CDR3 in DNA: TGTGCTCTTGGGGACCTTCTTCCTACGAGTTCGTGGGGGAGCAACACCGATAAACTCATCTTT.